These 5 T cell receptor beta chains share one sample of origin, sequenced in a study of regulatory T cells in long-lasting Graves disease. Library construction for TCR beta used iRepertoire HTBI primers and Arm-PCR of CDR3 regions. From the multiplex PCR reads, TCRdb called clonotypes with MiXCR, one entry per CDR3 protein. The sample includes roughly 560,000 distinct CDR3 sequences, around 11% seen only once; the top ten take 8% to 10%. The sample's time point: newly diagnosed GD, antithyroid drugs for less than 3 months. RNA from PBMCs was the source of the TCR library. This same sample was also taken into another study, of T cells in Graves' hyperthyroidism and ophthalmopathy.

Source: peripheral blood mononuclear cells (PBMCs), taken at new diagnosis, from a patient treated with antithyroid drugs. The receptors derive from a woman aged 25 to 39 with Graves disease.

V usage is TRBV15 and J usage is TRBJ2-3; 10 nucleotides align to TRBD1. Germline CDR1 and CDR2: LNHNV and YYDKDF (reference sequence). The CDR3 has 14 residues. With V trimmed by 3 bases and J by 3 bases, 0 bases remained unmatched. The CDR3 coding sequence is TGTGCCACCAGCAGGGGACAGGGGACAGATACGCAGTATTTT. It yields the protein CATSRGQGTDTQYF.

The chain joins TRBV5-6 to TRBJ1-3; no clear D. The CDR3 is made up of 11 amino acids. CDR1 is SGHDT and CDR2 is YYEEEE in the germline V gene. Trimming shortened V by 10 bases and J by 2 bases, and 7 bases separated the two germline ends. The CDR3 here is CALSPGNTIYF. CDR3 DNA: TGTGCCCTTAGTCCTGGAAACACCATATATTTT.

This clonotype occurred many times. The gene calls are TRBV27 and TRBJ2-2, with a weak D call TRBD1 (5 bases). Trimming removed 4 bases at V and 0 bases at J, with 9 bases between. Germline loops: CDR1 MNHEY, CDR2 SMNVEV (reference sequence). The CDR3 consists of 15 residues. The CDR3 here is CASSSDTPNTGELFF. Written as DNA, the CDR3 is TGTGCCAGCAGTTCGGACACTCCGAACACCGGGGAGCTGTTTTTT.

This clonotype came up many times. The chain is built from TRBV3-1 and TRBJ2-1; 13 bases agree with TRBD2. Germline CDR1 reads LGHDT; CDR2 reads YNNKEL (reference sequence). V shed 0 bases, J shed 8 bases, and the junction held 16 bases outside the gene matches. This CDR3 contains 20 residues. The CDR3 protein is CASSQEGLAGAAGGQYEQFF. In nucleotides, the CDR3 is TGTGCCAGCAGCCAAGAAGGACTAGCGGGAGCGGCTGGGGGACAATATGAGCAGTTCTTC.

The CDR3 coding sequence is TGCGCCAGCACCCCCGGGACAGGGCCATACGAGCAGTACTTC. It codes for CASTPGTGPYEQYF. The V and J genes are TRBV5-1 and TRBJ2-7, with 9 bases fitting TRBD1. Germline assignment: CDR1 SGHRS and CDR2 YFSETQ. V shed 6 bases and J 4 bases; nucleotides not matched to a gene: 8. The CDR3 is 14 amino acids.